A selection of T cell receptor beta chains follows, all from one sample in a study of blood T cell repertoires in COVID-19. Profiling relied on immunoSEQ multiplex PCR, and the TCRdb table lists in-frame clones only, not all of them. The sample has roughly 250,000 clones, about 87% seen once. Sequenced input: PBMCs or T cells enriched from blood (not recorded which). These receptors all come from a woman between 45 and 60 years old who had recovered from COVID-19. The CDR3 runs from the conserved cysteine through the conserved F or W. Each record gives: V gene, D gene, J gene, clone size, CDR3 DNA, CDR3 protein. A D gene is named only where the DNA matches it firmly. The size field is filled for only some rows; it gives once, few, many or a size class.

TRBV5-1	.	TRBJ2-4	.	TGCGCCAGCAGCTTAGGTCGACTAGCCAAAAACATTCAGTACTTC	CASSLGRLAKNIQYF
TRBV3-1/TRBV3-2	.	TRBJ2-7	.	TGTGCCAGCAGCCAAGACTGGGGGCGCTTCTCCTACGAGCAGTACTTC	CASSQDWGRFSYEQYF
TRBV30	TRBD1	TRBJ1-5	.	TGTGCCTGCGAGACAGGGAGCAATCAGCCCCAGCATTTT	CACETGSNQPQHF
TRBV6-2/TRBV6-3	TRBD1	TRBJ1-1	.	TGTGCCAGCAGTAATACAGGGGGTTGGTCTGAAGCTTTCTTT	CASSNTGGWSEAFF
TRBV18	.	TRBJ1-1	.	TGTGCCAGCTCAGAGACAATGAACACTGAAGCTTTCTTT	CASSETMNTEAFF
TRBV18	TRBD1	TRBJ1-3	.	TGTGCCAGCTCACCGGGACAGAGCTCTGGAAACACCATATATTTT	CASSPGQSSGNTIYF
TRBV5-1	.	TRBJ2-2	.	TGCGCCAGCAGCTTCGGCGGGCTCAACACCGGGGAGCTGTTTTTT	CASSFGGLNTGELFF
TRBV29-1	TRBD2	TRBJ2-1	.	TGCAGCGTCCCCCTTTCCGCGGGAGGGTACAATGAGCAGTTCTTC	CSVPLSAGGYNEQFF
TRBV11-2	.	TRBJ1-1	.	TGTGCCAGCAGCTCCCTCACGACAGACCGCGCGATTCGCGCTTTCTTT	CASSSLTTDRAIRAFF
TRBV6-2/TRBV6-3	TRBD2	TRBJ2-1	.	TGTGCCAGCAGTCCGTGGACTAGCGGGAGGGCCTTTGAGCAGTTCTTC	CASSPWTSGRAFEQFF
TRBV28	TRBD1	TRBJ1-2	.	TGTGCCAGCAAAGCAGGGGGCAATTCTAACTATGGCTACACCTTC	CASKAGGNSNYGYTF
TRBV19	TRBD1	TRBJ1-6	.	TGTGCCAGTAGTATCGGACAGGGTTATAATTCACCCCTCCACTTT	CASSIGQGYNSPLHF
TRBV19	TRBD2	TRBJ2-2	.	TGTGCCAGTACGAGCGGGAGTATTACCGGGGAGCTGTTTTTT	CASTSGSITGELFF
TRBV27	.	TRBJ1-1	once	TGTGCCAGCAGTTTATGGGGGCTAAACACTGAAGCTTTCTTT	CASSLWGLNTEAFF
TRBV18	.	TRBJ2-3	.	TGTGCCAGCTCACAGTATACCGGGACTGAACTGGAAGATACGCAGTATTTT	CASSQYTGTELEDTQYF
TRBV9	.	TRBJ1-2	.	TGTGCCAGCAGCGTAGACACAGGTTGGGGCTACACCTTC	CASSVDTGWGYTF
TRBV5-1	.	TRBJ2-5	.	TGCGCCAGCCGCGTATTCGGGGAGACCCAGTACTTC	CASRVFGETQYF
TRBV27	TRBD1	TRBJ2-7	.	TGTGCCAGCAGATCTAGACAGGGCTACGAGCAGTACTTC	CASRSRQGYEQYF
TRBV27	TRBD1	TRBJ1-1	.	TGTGCCAGCAGGGGGACAGGGTCGCTCACTGAAGCTTTCTTT	CASRGTGSLTEAFF
TRBV7-7	TRBD2	TRBJ2-2	few	TGTGCTAGCAGCCCCTCAGCGGGAGGGCCTGAGACCGGGGAGCTGTTTTTT	CASSPSAGGPETGELFF
TRBV18	.	TRBJ2-1	.	TGTGCCAGCTCACCAGGAGCGGACTACAATGAGCAGTTCTTC	CASSPGADYNEQFF
TRBV5-1	.	TRBJ1-2	.	TGCGCCAGCAGCTTGGAGGGACACAACTATGGCTACACCTTC	CASSLEGHNYGYTF
TRBV5-1	.	TRBJ1-1	once	TGCGCCAGCAGCTTGGACCGCGCCGGGGGCACTGAAGCTTTCTTT	CASSLDRAGGTEAFF
TRBV5-1	TRBD2	TRBJ2-7	.	TGCGCCAGCAGCTCGACGACTAGCGGTTACGAGCAGTACTTC	CASSSTTSGYEQYF
TRBV18	.	TRBJ2-2	.	TGTGCCAGCTCATCGGGACACGGGACCGGGGAGCTGTTTTTT	CASSSGHGTGELFF
TRBV7-2	TRBD1	TRBJ2-7	few	TGTGCCAGCAGCTCCGACAGGGGGTCCTACGAGCAGTACTTC	CASSSDRGSYEQYF
TRBV19	TRBD2	TRBJ2-3	.	TGTGCCAGCGCGAGCGGGAGCGGGGGAGATACGCAGTATTTT	CASASGSGGDTQYF
TRBV5-1	.	TRBJ2-7	.	TGCGCCAGCAGCTTGACTGGACAGACCTACGAGCAGTACTTC	CASSLTGQTYEQYF
TRBV6-5	.	TRBJ2-1	.	TGTGCCAGCAGTTACTCGTTCGGGAGTCGCGATGAGCAGTTCTTC	CASSYSFGSRDEQFF
TRBV19	TRBD1	TRBJ2-3	.	TGTGCCAGTAGTATGACAGGGACCATCAGCACAGATACGCAGTATTTT	CASSMTGTISTDTQYF
TRBV2	TRBD1	TRBJ1-1	few	TGTGCCAGCAGGGGACAGGCTGAACCTGAAGCTTTCTTT	CASRGQAEPEAFF
TRBV19	.	TRBJ2-5	.	TGTGCCAGTAGTATGGGCGGGTTCTGCTACTTC	CASSMGGFCYF
TRBV10-3	.	TRBJ2-1	.	TGTGCCATCAGTGGACCTTCTAGCCCCAGGTCCTACAATGAGCAGTTCTTC	CAISGPSSPRSYNEQFF
TRBV2	TRBD1	TRBJ1-2	.	TGTGCCAGCAGTGCGAGGGACAGGGCCGATGGCTACACCTTC	CASSARDRADGYTF
TRBV7-9	TRBD2	TRBJ2-5	.	TGTGCCAGCAGCCTGAGCGGGGAGTGGGAGACCCAGTACTTC	CASSLSGEWETQYF
TRBV5-1	TRBD2	TRBJ2-1	.	TGCGCCAGCAGCTTGGAAGCACTAGCGACTTACAATGAGCAGTTCTTC	CASSLEALATYNEQFF
TRBV19	.	TRBJ1-5	.	TGTGCCAGTAGTAAGGACACCCCAGAGCCCCAGCATTTT	CASSKDTPEPQHF
TRBV5-8	TRBD2	TRBJ2-2	few	TGTGCCAGCAGCTTGGTTGCGGGAGGTCCCGGGGAGCTGTTTTTT	CASSLVAGGPGELFF
TRBV28	TRBD2	TRBJ2-7	.	TGTGCCAGCAGTGAGACGGGACTAGACACCGAGCAGTACTTC	CASSETGLDTEQYF
TRBV3-1/TRBV3-2	TRBD2	TRBJ2-3	.	TGTGCCAGCAGCCAAGTCAAGCGGGAGGGATCAGATACGCAGTATTTT	CASSQVKREGSDTQYF
TRBV7-2	.	TRBJ1-2	.	TGTGCCAGCAGCTTAGTTCGGTATCTGGCAGGGGTTGGCTATGGCTACACCTTC	CASSLVRYLAGVGYGYTF
TRBV10-3	.	TRBJ1-3	.	TGTGCCATCAGCACAGGAATCTCTGGAAACACCATATATTTT	CAISTGISGNTIYF